Listed below are T cell receptor beta chains from one sample, sequenced in a study of a mutant IDH1 vaccine in newly diagnosed glioma. Here immunoSEQ multiplex PCR was the method, and the copy in TCRdb shows in-frame clones only, minus some. The sample contains approximately 70,000 clones, 79% of which appear only once. The sample consisted of PBMCs, taken from a glioma patient treated with radiotherapy, temozolomide or both. The receptors stem from a man between 50 and 59 years old with glioma. The CDR3 runs from the conserved cysteine through the conserved F or W. A D gene is named only where the DNA matches it firmly. Clone size appears in some rows only: once, few, many, or a class for an expanded clone.

V	J	size	D	DNA	CDR3
TRBV19	TRBJ1-5	-	-	TGTGCCAGTAGTACCCTCAGGGCCCAGCATTTT	CASSTLRAQHF
TRBV10-1	TRBJ1-6	-	-	TGCGCCAGCAGTATGACCGGGACCGAAAATTCACCCCTCCACTTT	CASSMTGTENSPLHF
TRBV11-3	TRBJ2-2	-	TRBD1	TGTGCCAGCAGCTCAGGGACAGCCGAGAACACCGGGGAGCTGTTTTTT	CASSSGTAENTGELFF
TRBV6-4	TRBJ1-2	-	-	TGTGCCAGCAGTCGGTCCCCGGGAAACTATGGCTACACCTTC	CASSRSPGNYGYTF
TRBV5-1	TRBJ2-3	-	-	TGCGCCAGCAGCCATCCTGGGCGCACAGATACGCAGTATTTT	CASSHPGRTDTQYF
TRBV28	TRBJ1-2	-	-	TGTGCCAGCAGCCGAGGACCTATGGGGGGCTACACCTTC	CASSRGPMGGYTF
TRBV18	TRBJ1-1	-	TRBD1	TGTGCCAGCTCATCTACAGGGGAGAACACTGAAGCTTTCTTT	CASSSTGENTEAFF
TRBV18	TRBJ2-1	-	-	TGTGCCAGCTCACCACCGGGACCCGGGGACAATGAGCAGTTCTTC	CASSPPGPGDNEQFF
TRBV6-6	TRBJ2-7	few	-	TGTGCCAGCACCCCAGGGGGGGCTAAGGCCTACGAGCAGTACTTC	CASTPGGAKAYEQYF
TRBV29-1	TRBJ2-2	-	TRBD1	TGCAGCGTTAAGGAACTGGGACAGGGTAGCACCGGGGAGCTGTTTTTT	CSVKELGQGSTGELFF
TRBV7-2	TRBJ2-7	-	TRBD1	TGTGCCGGCAGCTTAACCGGGACAGGCTACGAGCAGTACTTC	CAGSLTGTGYEQYF
TRBV5-1	TRBJ1-2	-	TRBD1	TGCGCCAGCAGCACCGGGACAGATGTCTATGGCTACACCTTC	CASSTGTDVYGYTF
TRBV2	TRBJ2-5	many	TRBD2	TGTGCCAGCAGGGGGACTAGCGGGGCCCAAGAGACCCAGTACTTC	CASRGTSGAQETQYF
TRBV4-1	TRBJ1-1	-	-	TGCGCCAGCAGCCAAGAGGAGCGAAGTAACACTGAAGCTTTCTTT	CASSQEERSNTEAFF
TRBV6-6	TRBJ1-4	once	-	TGTGCCAGCAGTTACTCTTTTGAAAAACTGTTTTTT	CASSYSFEKLFF
TRBV5-1	TRBJ2-1	-	TRBD1	TGCGCCAGCAGCTGGCAGCAGGGGGACGCCTACAATGAGCAGTTCTTC	CASSWQQGDAYNEQFF
TRBV6-1	TRBJ1-4	-	-	TGTGCCAGCAGTGAATCGAGTTGGGCAGTTAATGAAAAACTGTTTTTT	CASSESSWAVNEKLFF
TRBV29-1	TRBJ2-7	-	-	TGCAGCGTTGAACTCAGCGGCCCCGAGCAGTACTTC	CSVELSGPEQYF
TRBV29-1	TRBJ2-7	-	TRBD1	TGCAGCGTCGACGGACAGGGTATGGGCGAGCAGTACTTC	CSVDGQGMGEQYF
TRBV6-5	TRBJ1-3	-	-	TGTGCCAGCAGTTACTCGCCCAGGGCTGGAAACACCATATATTTT	CASSYSPRAGNTIYF
TRBV4-2	TRBJ2-7	-	-	TGTGCCAGCAGCTCACGGGGCCGAGGCGAGCAGTACTTC	CASSSRGRGEQYF
TRBV30	TRBJ1-1	-	TRBD1	TGTGCCTGGGATCCGGGACAGGGGACTGAAGCTTTCTTT	CAWDPGQGTEAFF
TRBV6-1	TRBJ1-2	once	-	TGTGCCAGCAGTGAAGCGCTTCAGGGGACCTATGGCTACACCTTC	CASSEALQGTYGYTF
TRBV19	TRBJ1-5	-	-	TGTGCCAGTAGTCCCAAGGGACGGGTTAGCAATCAGCCCCAGCATTTT	CASSPKGRVSNQPQHF
TRBV27	TRBJ2-7	many	-	TGTGCCAGCAGTTTAGAGGGGAGGGAGCAGTACTTC	CASSLEGREQYF
TRBV6-4	TRBJ2-4	-	TRBD1	TGTGCCAGCAGTGAGGACAGGGGAAGTGACATTCAGTACTTC	CASSEDRGSDIQYF
TRBV27	TRBJ1-1	-	TRBD1	TGTGCCAGCGGACCCGGGACAGCGAACACTGAAGCTTTCTTT	CASGPGTANTEAFF
TRBV14	TRBJ2-7	-	-	TGTGCCAGCAGCCAGGCGTACGAGCAGTACTTC	CASSQAYEQYF
TRBV6-6	TRBJ1-1	few	-	TGTGCCATCAAATCCGACGCTGAAGCTTTCTTT	CAIKSDAEAFF
TRBV5-1	TRBJ1-3	-	TRBD1	TGCGCCAGCAGCATCACTTGGACAGGGCAAGGAAACACCATATATTTT	CASSITWTGQGNTIYF
TRBV7-4	TRBJ1-1	-	-	TGTGCCAGCAGCTTAGCGCGTGGGGGCTGGCCTGAAGCTTTCTTT	CASSLARGGWPEAFF
TRBV25-1	TRBJ2-7	-	-	TGTGCCAGCAGCGACCGGTGGCAGGTGAATGGCTACGAGCAGTACTTC	CASSDRWQVNGYEQYF
TRBV6-1	TRBJ1-3	-	-	TGTGCCAGCATCTCCAGCACCCTGGGAAACACCATATATTTT	CASISSTLGNTIYF
TRBV7-9	TRBJ2-7	-	TRBD1	TGTGCCAGCAGCTTCTCAAGACAGGGGGCGAGGTACGAGCAGTACTTC	CASSFSRQGARYEQYF
TRBV30	TRBJ2-5	-	-	TGTGCCTGGAGTTACAAACAAGAGACCCAGTACTTC	CAWSYKQETQYF
TRBV2	TRBJ2-2	-	-	TGTGCCAGCAGTGGCGGGACACCCATTAACACCGGGGAGCTGTTTTTT	CASSGGTPINTGELFF
TRBV5-1	TRBJ2-3	-	TRBD2	TGCGCCAGCAGCTTGATTGGGCTAGCGGCGCACACAGATACGCAGTATTTT	CASSLIGLAAHTDTQYF
TRBV9	TRBJ2-1	-	TRBD1	TGTGCCAGCAGCTCCGGGACAGGGGCCATACAGTTCTTC	CASSSGTGAIQFF
TRBV19	TRBJ2-7	few	-	TGTGCCAGTAGTCCAGCTCGACTGTCCTCCTACGAGCAGTACTTC	CASSPARLSSYEQYF
TRBV29-1	TRBJ2-3	-	TRBD2	TGCAGCGTTGAAGGCGGGGGGGCAGGAGATACGCAGTATTTT	CSVEGGGAGDTQYF
TRBV30	TRBJ1-1	-	-	TGTGCCTGGAGTGTATATAAATACAGTGAAGCTTTCTTT	CAWSVYKYSEAFF
TRBV10-3	TRBJ1-3	-	TRBD1	TGTGCCATCAGTGAGTCACCAACAGGGGCAAATGGAAACACCATATATTTT	CAISESPTGANGNTIYF